This is a list of T cell receptor beta chains from one sample in a study of CD8 T cells in ankylosing spondylitis. Via MiXCR, TCRdb re-called the 5' RACE reads, giving one row per CDR3 protein. The top ten hold about a tenth of the sample, which has approximately 100,000 distinct CDR3 sequences, over 6.5% seen once. Material for sequencing was blood, either unsorted or a sorted T cell fraction (not recorded which). These TCRs come from a male donor with ankylosing spondylitis or in good health (not recorded which). CDR3s include the opening cysteine and the closing phenylalanine or tryptophan. D genes are given only for firm matches. The size field is filled for only some rows; it gives once, few, many or a size class.

clone_size d_call j_call v_call cdr3_nt cdr3_aa
many . TRBJ2-2 TRBV5-1 TGCGCCAGCAGCTTCGTCCCGGGACGGGCCGGGGAGCTGTTTTTT CASSFVPGRAGELFF
many . TRBJ2-3 TRBV6-2/TRBV6-3 TGTGCCAGCAGTTACTCTCTGGGGGGAGATACGCAGTATTTT CASSYSLGGDTQYF
many . TRBJ2-1 TRBV3-1 TGTGCCAGCAGCCAAGTTCACGGGTATTCCTACAATGAGCAGTTCTTC CASSQVHGYSYNEQFF
many TRBD1 TRBJ1-2 TRBV11-2 TGTGCCAGCAGCTTCGCCGGGACAGGAAACTATGGCTACACCTTC CASSFAGTGNYGYTF
many . TRBJ2-7 TRBV4-2 TGTGCCAGCAGCCAAGAAGGGGCTCAGGGCCCCTACGAGCAGTACTTC CASSQEGAQGPYEQYF
many . TRBJ2-2 TRBV4-2 TGTGCCAGCAGCCGCGCTTCCCCCAGCCGCAACACCGGGGAGCTGTTTTTT CASSRASPSRNTGELFF
many . TRBJ2-7 TRBV18 TGTGCCAGCTCACCACTCGTAACGAGGAGCTACGAGCAGTACTTC CASSPLVTRSYEQYF
many TRBD1 TRBJ2-7 TRBV5-5 TGTGCCAGCAGCTCGATACAGGGGATCAATTACGAGCAGTACTTC CASSSIQGINYEQYF
many . TRBJ1-2 TRBV7-2 TGTGCCAGCAGCCCGGAAGAGCTTAGAGGCTACACCTTC CASSPEELRGYTF
. . TRBJ2-1 TRBV7-2 TGTGCCACCCGCCCTTGGAGGGGGGCCAATGAGCAGTTCTTC CATRPWRGANEQFF
many . TRBJ2-3 TRBV12-3/TRBV12-4 TGTGCCAGCAGTTTTGTGGGGGGGCCTAGCACAGATACGCAGTATTTT CASSFVGGPSTDTQYF
many . TRBJ1-3 TRBV12-3/TRBV12-4 TGTGCCAGCAGTTTTTCCTCTGGAAACACCATATATTTT CASSFSSGNTIYF
. TRBD2 TRBJ2-2 TRBV12-3/TRBV12-4 TGTGCCAGCAGTCCCGGACTAGCGGGGTGGCCCGGGGAGCTGTTTTTT CASSPGLAGWPGELFF
. . TRBJ1-1 TRBV5-1 TGCGCCAGCAGCCGAAGAGCAGGGAACACTGAAGCTTTCTTT CASSRRAGNTEAFF
many TRBD1 TRBJ1-1 TRBV12-3/TRBV12-4 TGTGCCAGCAGTCCGGACAGGACCAACACTGAAGCTTTCTTT CASSPDRTNTEAFF
many . TRBJ2-6 TRBV4-2 TGTGCCAGCAGCCAAGTTTCAGGAGTTGGGGCCAACGTCCTGACTTTC CASSQVSGVGANVLTF
many TRBD1 TRBJ2-7 TRBV20-1 TGCAGTGCTAAAGGACAGGGTCTCGTAGTGGAGCAGTACTTC CSAKGQGLVVEQYF
many TRBD2 TRBJ2-1 TRBV20-1 TGCAGTGCTAGAGAGGGGGGGTCCGAGCAGTTCTTC CSAREGGSEQFF
. . TRBJ2-7 TRBV6-2/TRBV6-3 TGTGCCAGCAGCCGACAGAGAGATACCTACGAGCAGTACTTC CASSRQRDTYEQYF
many . TRBJ2-7 TRBV6-2/TRBV6-3 TGTGCCAGCAATATACCAACCAGGAGGAGCTCCTACGAGCAGTACTTC CASNIPTRRSSYEQYF
many TRBD1 TRBJ1-4 TRBV4-2 TGTGCCAGCGGGGAGGGGGCCTCTAATGAAAAACTGTTTTTT CASGEGASNEKLFF
many . TRBJ2-5 TRBV18 TGTGCCAGCTCACCGGGACATGGGGCAGAGACCCAGTACTTC CASSPGHGAETQYF
many . TRBJ1-3 TRBV19 TGTGCCAGTAAGGCACTCGTCTCTGGAAACACCATATATTTT CASKALVSGNTIYF
many . TRBJ2-3 TRBV20-1 TGCAGCGTGCCCGGGACCTCGCTCGATACGCAGTATTTT CSVPGTSLDTQYF
few . TRBJ1-2 TRBV27 TGTGCCAGCAGTAGGACACAATCCTATGGTGGCTACACCTTC CASSRTQSYGGYTF
many TRBD1 TRBJ1-4 TRBV29-1 TGCAGCTCTTGGGACAGGGATGAAAAACTGTTTTTT CSSWDRDEKLFF
many . TRBJ2-1 TRBV28 TGTGCCAGCAGTTTATTAACTAGCCTAGGCAATGAGCAGTTCTTC CASSLLTSLGNEQFF
. . TRBJ2-7 TRBV6-2/TRBV6-3 TGTGCCAGCCGCACCCACCGTTACGAGCAGTACTTC CASRTHRYEQYF
. . TRBJ2-3 TRBV20-1 TGCAGTGCTAGGGCGGGTAGCGGCACAGATACGCAGTATTTT CSARAGSGTDTQYF